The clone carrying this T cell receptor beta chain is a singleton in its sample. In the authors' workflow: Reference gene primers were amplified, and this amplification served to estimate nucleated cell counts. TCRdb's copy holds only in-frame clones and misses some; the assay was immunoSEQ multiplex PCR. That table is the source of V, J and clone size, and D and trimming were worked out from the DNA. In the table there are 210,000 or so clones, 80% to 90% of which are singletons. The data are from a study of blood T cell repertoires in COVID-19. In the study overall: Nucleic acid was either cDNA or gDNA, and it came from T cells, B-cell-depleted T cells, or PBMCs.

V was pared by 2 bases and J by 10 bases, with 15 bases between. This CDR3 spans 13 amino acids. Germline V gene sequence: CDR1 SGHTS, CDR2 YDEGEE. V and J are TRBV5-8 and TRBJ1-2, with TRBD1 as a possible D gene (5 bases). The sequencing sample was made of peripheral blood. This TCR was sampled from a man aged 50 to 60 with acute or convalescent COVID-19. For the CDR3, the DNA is TGTGCCAGCAGCTTAGCCGGGCAGGGTGACTACACCTTC. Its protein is CASSLAGQGDYTF.